This T cell receptor beta chain was documented in a study of response to subunit inactivated influenza vaccine. General study results and limits: Authors suggested few new T cells are recruited by each seasonal influenza vaccination.

On this clonotype itself: Its matching antigen is unknown.

From the RT-PCR reads, TCRdb called clonotypes with MiXCR, one entry per CDR3 protein. The table has hundreds of thousands of distinct CDR3 sequences, roughly 14% seen once. V shed 4 bases, J shed 8 bases, and the junction held 14 bases outside the gene matches. The CDR3 spans 17 residues. Germline V gene lookup returns CDR1 MDHEN and CDR2 SYDVKM. Sequencing used PBMCs from blood, obtained approximately 15 days before vaccination. This sequence was found in a man in his fifties who received an inactivated influenza vaccine. The rearrangement links TRBV28 to TRBJ1-4, with TRBD1 identical over 9 bases. The CDR3 DNA reads TGTGCCAGCAGTTCCCCCCCTTGGACAGGGGTATGGGAAAAACTGTTTTTT. This encodes CASSSPPWTGVWEKLFF.